The 14 T cell receptor beta chains reported below all come from one sample, sequenced in a study of blood T cell repertoires in COVID-19. Profiled with immunoSEQ multiplex PCR; TCRdb holds only in-frame clones, not every one. The sample has some 240,000 clones; around 90% are singletons. Sequenced input: peripheral blood. These receptors originate from a man in his 60s who had recovered from COVID-19.

Remarks on this clone: At one end, the junction sequence differs from germline, possibly due to a read error. The chain links TRBV5-1 to TRBJ2-7; 10 nucleotides line up with TRBD2. Germline V gene lookup returns CDR1 SGHRS and CDR2 YFSETQ. The CDR3 contains 16 residues. The CDR3 spells CARRPGVAGGTYEQYF. As DNA, the CDR3 is TGCGCCCGCAGGCCGGGGGTAGCGGGGGGAACCTACGAGCAGTACTTC.

The chain employs TRBV5-1 and TRBJ2-5; TRBD2 matches 13 bases. The CDR3 consists of 15 residues. V lost 5 bases and J lost 1; bases outside the gene matches: 2. Germline V gene sequence: CDR1 SGHRS, CDR2 YFSETQ. The CDR3 DNA reads as TGCGCCAGCAGGACTAGCGGGGGGTTCCAAGAGACCCAGTACTTC. Protein sequence: CASRTSGGFQETQYF.

V is TRBV5-1 and J is TRBJ2-1; weak D call: TRBD1 (6 bases). The length of the CDR3 is 14 residues. The germline V and J ends were trimmed by 4 bases and 4 bases, with 12 bases remaining between them. Per germline, CDR1 SGHRS and CDR2 YFSETQ. In DNA form, the CDR3 reads TGCGCCAGCAGCCTACCCGGGACATACAATGAGCAGTTCTTC. It encodes CASSLPGTYNEQFF.

The CDR3 nucleotides read TGTGCCATCACTGACGGGGACAGCCCCTACAATGAGCAGTTCTTC. Encoded protein: CAITDGDSPYNEQFF. This chain connects TRBV10-3 to TRBJ2-1, with 7 bases that match TRBD1. J lost 2 bases, V lost 7 bases, and 8 bases had no gene match. The CDR3 is 15 amino acids. Germline V lookup: CDR1 ENHRY, CDR2 SYGVKD.

Only one count was recorded for this clone. J is TRBJ1-1 and V is TRBV5-1; TRBD1 aligns across 9 bases. The CDR3 has 16 residues. Trimming cost V 3 bases and J 5 bases; bases outside gene matches: 11. Germline V gene data show CDR1 as SGHRS and CDR2 as YFSETQ. The CDR3 here is CASSSTPTGGGTEAFF. CDR3 nucleotide sequence: TGCGCCAGCAGCTCAACCCCGACAGGGGGGGGTACTGAAGCTTTCTTT.

V is TRBV10-3 and J is TRBJ2-2, with D possibly TRBD1 on 6 matching bases. V lost 0 bases to trimming and J lost 4 bases, with 9 bases between them. Germline lookup yields CDR1 ENHRY and CDR2 SYGVKD. The CDR3 runs to 15 residues. CDR3 residues: CAISESDRPTGELFF. The CDR3 DNA follows: TGTGCCATCAGTGAGTCGGACAGACCCACCGGGGAGCTGTTTTTT.

This chain joins TRBV9 and TRBJ1-4, with TRBD1 as a possible D gene (6 bases). The CDR3 has 15 amino acids. Germline V gene data show CDR1 as SGDLS and CDR2 as YYNGEE. V lost 5 bases and J 2 bases, leaving 13 bases between the germline ends. The chain's CDR3 is CASSRRTETNEKLFF. CDR3 nucleotide sequence: TGTGCCAGCAGTCGCCGGACAGAGACTAATGAAAAACTGTTTTTT.

The CDR3 region has the DNA TGTGCCAGCAGCCGCGACAGCAGGAATTCACCCCTCCACTTT. This gives the protein CASSRDSRNSPLHF. This chain joins TRBV6-2 or TRBV6-3 and TRBJ1-6, with a tentative D call TRBD1 (5 bases). V lost 6 bases to trimming and J lost 7 bases, with 13 bases between them. The germline gives CDR1 MNHEY, CDR2 SVGEGT. This CDR3 is 14 amino acids long.

The CDR3 region is CASSLVAGGNTEAFF. The CDR3, as DNA: TGCGCCAGCAGCTTGGTCGCGGGAGGGAACACTGAAGCTTTCTTT. The gene calls are TRBV5-1 and TRBJ1-1; no clear D gene. CDR1 is SGHRS, CDR2 YFSETQ, per germline. Trimming removed 0 bases at V and 1 base at J, with 10 bases between. There are 15 residues in the CDR3.

The CDR3 protein is CASRTGLVGTQYF. Here the CDR3 DNA reads TGTGCCAGCAGAACTGGACTAGTAGGGACCCAGTACTTC. V usage is TRBV9 and J usage is TRBJ2-5; 7 bases map to TRBD2. This CDR3 region has 13 residues. Germline V gives CDR1 SGDLS, CDR2 YYNGEE. Trimming at V came to 5 bases and at J to 7 bases, leaving 8 bases not matched to a gene.

The rearrangement joins TRBV7-3 to TRBJ2-1, with 7 bases fitting TRBD1. The J segment lost 5 bases and the V segment lost 5 bases, leaving 3 bases of the junction unmatched. There are 13 residues in the CDR3. Germline CDR1 SGHTA, CDR2 FQGTGA. CDR3 sequence: CASSRDRDNEQFF. DNA of the CDR3: TGTGCCAGCAGCCGGGACAGAGACAATGAGCAGTTCTTC.

In this sample, this clone turned up once. The chain is built from TRBV5-6 and TRBJ2-5; no definite D call. Trimming took 3 bases from V and 5 from J, leaving 8 bases between them. CDR3 length: 12 amino acids. Per germline, CDR1 SGHDT and CDR2 YYEEEE. CDR3 sequence: CASSYDGETQYF. The DNA for the CDR3 is TGTGCCAGCAGCTACGACGGGGAGACCCAGTACTTC. The variable domain in full, with the rest retrieved from reference TRBV5-6 and TRBJ2-5, is DAGVTQSPTHLIKTRGQQVTLRCSPKSGHDTVSWYQQALGQGPQFIFQYYEEEERQRGNFPDRFSGHQFPNYSSELNVNALLLGDSALYLCASSYDGETQYFGPGTRLLVL.

This clone came up a few times. V usage is TRBV4-3 and J usage is TRBJ2-5; D not certain. The CDR3 extends over 14 amino acids. Per the germline V gene, CDR1 is LGHNA and CDR2 is YSLEER. Trimming left V 6 bases short and J 4 bases short, with 15 bases between. CDR3 nucleotides: TGCGCCAGCAGTCCTCGGGTTCTGGGAGAGACCCAGTACTTC. The encoded protein is CASSPRVLGETQYF.

V gene TRBV6-1 combines with J gene TRBJ1-1; 9 positions match TRBD1. The CDR3 runs 15 residues. The V and J ends lost 3 bases and 1 base, in that order; junction bases with no gene match: 3. Germline-derived CDR1 and CDR2 are MNHNS and SASEGT. The CDR3 protein is CASSDPGQGNTEAFF. The CDR3, as DNA: TGTGCCAGCAGTGACCCGGGACAGGGGAACACTGAAGCTTTCTTT.